The next 22 T cell receptor beta chains were all read from a single sample in a study of regulatory T cells in long-lasting Graves disease. Combining iRepertoire HTBI primers with Arm-PCR of CDR3 regions, the authors built TCR beta libraries. TCRdb used MiXCR to reprocess the multiplex PCR reads, holding one entry per CDR3 protein. The table includes around 420,000 distinct CDR3 sequences, over 12% detected once. The time point is: newly diagnosed GD, antithyroid drugs for less than 3 months. Making the TCR library involved RNA that had been extracted from PBMCs. This same sample was also taken into another study, of T cells in Graves' hyperthyroidism and ophthalmopathy.

The source was peripheral blood mononuclear cells (PBMCs), collected at new diagnosis, from a patient treated with antithyroid drugs. The receptors originated from a woman between 40 and 50 years old with Graves disease.

This clonotype showed up just a few times. The CDR3, as DNA: TGCAGTGCTAAAGATGAGCAGCGGGGCACAGATACGCAGTATTTT. Protein sequence: CSAKDEQRGTDTQYF. V gene TRBV20-1 combines with J gene TRBJ2-3; maybe TRBD2 (6 bases). V lost 4 bases, J lost 1 base, and 15 bases lay in between. Per germline, CDR1 DFQATT and CDR2 SNEGSKA (reference sequence). The CDR3 runs 15 residues.

This clonotype has only a few counts. V usage is TRBV6-1 and J usage is TRBJ2-7; D unresolved. V gave up 6 bases and J gave up 3 bases, with 15 bases separating them. This CDR3 region has 14 residues. Germline V gene lookup returns CDR1 MNHNS and CDR2 SASEGT. The CDR3 reads CASRLADGIYEQYF. The CDR3 region has the DNA TGTGCCAGCAGACTGGCCGACGGTATCTACGAGCAGTACTTC.

This clonotype was picked up many times. The chain couples TRBV7-6 to TRBJ2-1, with 7 bases that match TRBD2. Germline V gene sequence: CDR1 SGHVS, CDR2 FNYEAQ. V lost 1 base, J lost 6 bases, and 6 bases stayed unmatched. This CDR3 is built from 15 residues. CDR3 in DNA: TGTGCCAGCAGCTTAGGCGGGAGTTGGCTCAATGAGCAGTTCTTC. This sequence encodes CASSLGGSWLNEQFF. Combining the CDR3 with reference TRBV7-6 and TRBJ2-1 gives the whole variable domain GAGVSQSPRYKVTKRGQDVALRCDPISGHVSLYWYRQALGQGPEFLTYFNYEAQQDKSGLPNDRFSAERPEGSISTLTIQRTEQRDSAMYRCASSLGGSWLNEQFFGPGTRLTVL.

This clonotype occurred many times. The CDR3 protein is CASSKRTSGYTDTQYF. CDR3 DNA: TGTGCCAGCAGTAAAAGGACTAGCGGTTACACAGATACGCAGTATTTT. This chain uses TRBV2 with TRBJ2-3; 10 bases are shared with TRBD2. The CDR3 runs to 16 residues. V dropped 5 bases and J dropped 2; count of bases not matched to a gene: 7. Looked up from germline, CDR1 is SNHLY and CDR2 is FYNNEI.

The rearrangement uses TRBV27 and TRBJ2-7; D may match TRBD1 or TRBD2 (5 bases each). The V and J ends lost 8 bases and 3 bases respectively, with 17 bases between them. CDR1 and CDR2 from the germline V gene are MNHEY and SMNVEV (reference sequence). The length of the CDR3 is 14 residues. CDR3 coding DNA: TGTGCCAGCGGACTCGGTGCAGGGTTCTACGAGCAGTACTTC. Translating gives CASGLGAGFYEQYF.

This clonotype was observed at least ten times. The chain links TRBV12-3 or TRBV12-4 to TRBJ2-1; TRBD2 matches at 7 bases. This CDR3 region has 16 residues. V dropped 2 bases and J dropped 9; count of bases not matched to a gene: 13. In DNA form, the CDR3 reads TGTGCCAGCAGTTTATGGGCGGGAGTTCGTGTTGGTGAGCAGTTCTTC. This codes for CASSLWAGVRVGEQFF.

At least ten counts were recorded for this clonotype. This chain connects TRBV24-1 to TRBJ2-7; D is unclear. V lost 6 bases, J lost 9 bases, and 17 bases lay in between. This CDR3 has 13 amino acids. Germline CDR1 is KGHDR and CDR2 is SFDVKD. CDR3: CATSTDGPIGQYF. The CDR3 DNA sequence: TGTGCCACCAGTACCGACGGGCCGATTGGGCAGTACTTC.

About this clonotype itself: A much larger clone differs from this one at a single base, so this may be a read error. The chain recombines TRBV30 with TRBJ2-3; no clear D gene. The CDR3 length is 13 residues. Trimming cost V 0 bases and J 10 bases, with 14 bases left between them. CDR1 is GTSNPN, CDR2 SVGIG, per germline (reference sequence). DNA for the CDR3: TGTGCCTGGAGTGTCTTCCAGTCAAATGCGCAGTATTTT. It translates to CAWSVFQSNAQYF.

This clonotype was observed many times. The V call is TRBV10-3, the J call TRBJ2-7; 7 positions agree with TRBD2. Germline values: CDR1 ENHRY, CDR2 SYGVKD. The trim removed 2 bases at V and 3 bases at J, leaving 1 base unmatched. The CDR3 sequence is 13 residues long. The CDR3 DNA reads TGTGCCATCAGTGAGGGGGGGGTCTACGAGCAGTACTTC. Encoded protein: CAISEGGVYEQYF.

This clonotype was picked up a small number of times. J is TRBJ2-2 and V is TRBV30; TRBD1 aligns across 12 bases. V shed 3 bases, J shed 3 bases, and the junction held 14 bases outside the gene matches. The CDR3 runs 19 residues. Germline V lookup: CDR1 GTSNPN, CDR2 SVGIG (reference sequence). The CDR3 loop reads CAWRARDRGQWVDTGELFF. For the CDR3, the DNA is TGTGCCTGGAGGGCCCGGGACAGGGGGCAGTGGGTCGACACCGGGGAGCTGTTTTTT.

Ten or more counts support this clonotype. The genes are TRBV28 and TRBJ2-3; 11 nucleotides line up with TRBD2. Germline CDR1 is MDHEN and CDR2 is SYDVKM. The V segment lost 3 bases and the J segment 6 bases; nucleotides outside the gene matches: 8. The CDR3 spans 16 residues. The CDR3 sequence: CASSFGTSGSGDTQYF. The CDR3, as DNA: TGTGCCAGCAGTTTTGGGACTAGCGGCTCAGGGGATACGCAGTATTTT.

This clonotype was seen repeatedly, ten times or more. The CDR3 spells CASNSGTKFLEQFF. DNA for the CDR3: TGTGCCAGCAATTCCGGGACCAAGTTTTTGGAGCAGTTCTTC. This rearrangement joins TRBV12-3 or TRBV12-4 to TRBJ2-5; possibly TRBD1 or TRBD2 for D (5 bases each). Near its end, the DNA agrees better with TRBJ2-1, so the J call may be wrong. The CDR3 runs 14 residues.

This clonotype has a count of ten or more. Here the CDR3 reads CAISESGGGASNQPQHF. CDR3 DNA: TGTGCCATCAGTGAGTCGGGGGGGGGGGCGAGCAATCAGCCCCAGCATTTT. The chain is built from TRBV10-3 and TRBJ1-5, with D possibly being TRBD1 (6 bases). This CDR3 spans 17 amino acids. From germline, CDR1 is ENHRY and CDR2 SYGVKD. The V end lost 0 bases, the J end lost 1 base, and 13 bases lay between the germline ends.

In this sample, this clonotype turned up many times. V gene TRBV11-2 combines with J gene TRBJ2-7, with D hard to call. The CDR3 covers 14 residues. V was cut by 1 base and J by 6 bases, with 13 bases left in between. Germline values: CDR1 SGHAT, CDR2 FQNNGV. CDR3 sequence (DNA): TGTGCCAGCAGCTTAGTGCCGGACCACGGCGAGCAGTACTTC. Encoded protein: CASSLVPDHGEQYF.

This clonotype has only a few counts. The chain is built from TRBV20-1 and TRBJ1-1; no reliable D call. The CDR3 has 12 amino acids. Germline CDR1 and CDR2: DFQATT and SNEGSKA (reference sequence). Trimming left V 4 bases short and J 1 base short, with 7 bases between. CDR3 region: CSANTGNTEAFF. The CDR3 DNA reads TGCAGTGCTAACACGGGGAACACTGAAGCTTTCTTT.

This clonotype was picked up many times. V usage is TRBV19 and J usage is TRBJ2-3, with 7 bases aligning to TRBD1. The CDR3 runs to 13 residues. Per germline, CDR1 LNHDA and CDR2 SQIVND (reference sequence). After removal of 3 bases from V and 4 bases from J, the junction contained 1 base not matched to a gene. Written as DNA, the CDR3 is TGTGCCAGTAGTATTACAGGGGCAGATACGCAGTATTTT. It is translated as CASSITGADTQYF.

This clonotype has a count of ten or more. J is TRBJ2-7 and V is TRBV6-5, with unresolved D. Trimming cost V 0 bases and J 2 bases, with 11 bases left between them. The length of the CDR3 is 15 residues. In germline, CDR1 is MNHEY, CDR2 SVGAGI. CDR3 residues: CASSYSLDGPYEQYF. The DNA for the CDR3 is TGTGCCAGCAGTTACTCCCTGGACGGACCCTACGAGCAGTACTTC.

At least ten counts were recorded for this clonotype. The rearrangement uses TRBV28 and TRBJ1-6, with a tentative D call TRBD1 (6 bases). The germline V gene has CDR1 MDHEN and CDR2 SYDVKM. The CDR3 has 12 amino acids. The germline V and J ends were trimmed by 6 bases and 8 bases, with 8 bases remaining between them. The CDR3 here is CASSPGDSPLHF. The CDR3 coding sequence is TGTGCCAGCAGCCCAGGGGATTCACCCCTCCACTTT.

The chain joins TRBV6-2 or TRBV6-3 to TRBJ2-1; 8 bases fit TRBD2. Germline CDR1 is MNHEY and CDR2 is SVGEGT. The CDR3 has 15 amino acids. The junction had 6 bases not matched to a gene; V was cut back by 2 bases and J by 6 bases. The CDR3 loop is CASSYDAGGCNEQFF. CDR3 nucleotide sequence: TGTGCCAGCAGTTACGATGCGGGAGGCTGCAATGAGCAGTTCTTC.

This clonotype has more than one count but fewer than ten. The CDR3 loop reads CASNPGLTKNIQYF. The CDR3 nucleotides read TGTGCCAGTAACCCGGGGCTTACCAAAAACATTCAGTACTTC. J is TRBJ2-4 and V is TRBV28, with D perhaps assigned TRBD1 or TRBD2 (5 bases each). V gave up 9 bases and J gave up 2 bases, with 14 bases separating them. This CDR3 has 14 residues. The germline gives CDR1 MDHEN, CDR2 SYDVKM.

This clonotype was seen repeatedly, ten times or more. The chain joins TRBV5-1 to TRBJ2-6, with 7 bases fitting TRBD2. Trimming at V came to 0 bases and at J to 2 bases, leaving 5 bases not matched to a gene. The length of the CDR3 is 17 residues. Germline V gene sequence: CDR1 SGHRS, CDR2 YFSETQ. The CDR3 region has the DNA TGCGCCAGCAGCTTGGCCGGGGGGACGGCTGGGGCCAACGTCCTGACTTTC. It yields the protein CASSLAGGTAGANVLTF.

V and J are TRBV7-9 and TRBJ2-1; TRBD2 matches 9 bases. CDR3 size: 13 residues. V shed 3 bases, J shed 8 bases, and the junction held 2 bases outside the gene matches. Germline CDR1 is SEHNR and CDR2 is FQNEAQ (reference sequence). The CDR3 loop reads CASSFGGRDEQFF. The CDR3 nucleotides read TGTGCCAGCAGCTTTGGCGGGAGGGATGAGCAGTTCTTC.